The present T cell receptor beta chain was sequenced within a study of T-cell memory formation after mild COVID-19. Study summary: Most TCR clusters belonged to a single donor. Whole-study results and caveats: Balance between CD4 and CD8 was seen in clones contracting day 15 to 85, and a CD4+ lean was seen in later expanders. Shrinking CD4+ clones were chiefly CM and EM; CD8+ ones were chiefly EMRA.

As for this clonotype: Its antigen is not identified.

Libraries for TCRalpha and TCRbeta carried sample barcodes and unique molecular identifiers via 5'RACE. MiXCR, applied by TCRdb to the 5' RACE reads, yields one record per CDR3 protein. The sample carries about 390,000 distinct CDR3 sequences, around a fifth recorded once. Sample: PBMCs or a T cell subset sorted from them (not recorded which). The TCR sequence derives from an adult woman who had mild COVID-19 (a few samples of this study predate the infection). Cell type and time point are not known.

As DNA, the CDR3 is TGTGCCAGCTCACCACCGTCCGGGGGCAACACCGGGGAGCTGTTTTTT. It yields the protein CASSPPSGGNTGELFF. The rearrangement joins TRBV18 to TRBJ2-2; tentatively, D is TRBD1 or TRBD2 (6 bases each). Per the germline V gene, CDR1 is KGHSH and CDR2 is LQKENI. The ends were cut back, 0 bases at V and 2 bases at J, with 10 bases in the middle. The length of the CDR3 is 16 residues.